The entry below describes one TCR beta chain. Profiled with immunoSEQ multiplex PCR; TCRdb holds only in-frame clones, not every one. The sample lists tens of thousands of clones; less than 80% were seen once. Germline CDR1 reads SNHLY; CDR2 reads FYNNEI. CDR3 length equals 11 residues. The V and J ends lost 6 bases and 4 bases respectively, with 4 bases between them. This record belongs to a study of blood T cell repertoires in COVID-19. The origin of this receptor is a man aged 55 to 70 with active or convalescent COVID-19. The material sequenced was peripheral blood. The V and J genes are TRBV2 and TRBJ2-1; D ambiguous. CDR3: CASRSYNEQFF. Written as DNA, the CDR3 is TGTGCCAGCAGGAGTTACAATGAGCAGTTCTTC.